These 15 T cell receptor beta chains share one sample of origin, sequenced in a study of shared clonotypes between healthy human individuals. Sequenced by immunoSEQ multiplex PCR; TCRdb stores in-frame clones only, minus some. The data show roughly 2.6 million clones, about 92% seen once. Sequencing input: naive CD4+ T cells sorted from blood. Noted subset: CD45RA+ positively selected. Source of these receptors: a man aged 18 to 29 in good health.

This rearrangement joins TRBV5-6 to TRBJ2-5, with TRBD1 identical over 8 bases. The CDR3 runs to 14 residues. Germline CDR1 is SGHDT and CDR2 is YYEEEE. Trimming at V came to 3 bases and at J to 4 bases, leaving 5 bases not matched to a gene. CDR3 sequence: CASSYNTGGETQYF. DNA of the CDR3: TGTGCCAGCAGCTATAACACAGGGGGAGAGACCCAGTACTTC.

This chain uses TRBV5-1 with TRBJ1-1; maybe TRBD1 (6 bases). Trimming removed 2 bases at V and 5 bases at J, with 13 bases between. Per germline, CDR1 SGHRS and CDR2 YFSETQ. The CDR3 length is 14 residues. CDR3 DNA sequence: TGCGCCAGCAGCTTACAGGGTTTTGCGACTGAAGCTTTCTTT. Protein product: CASSLQGFATEAFF.

The chain uses TRBV7-2 and TRBJ1-5; TRBD1 matches 8 bases. CDR3 length: 16 amino acids. V lost 5 bases and J lost 6; bases outside the gene matches: 12. From germline, CDR1 is SGHTA and CDR2 FQGNSA. The CDR3 DNA follows: TGTGCCAGCAGCCCCCGTAGGCCAGGGGGCCGTCAGCCCCAGCATTTT. This translates into CASSPRRPGGRQPQHF. The full variable domain, rest sourced from reference TRBV7-2 and TRBJ1-5, is GAGVSQSPSNKVTEKGKDVELRCDPISGHTALYWYRQSLGQGLEFLIYFQGNSAPDKSGLPSDRFSAERTGGSVSTLTIQRTQQEDSAVYLCASSPRRPGGRQPQHFGDGTRLSIL.

The chain links TRBV5-4 to TRBJ2-7; D perhaps matches TRBD1 (6 bases). The CDR3 totals 15 residues. V lost 4 bases and J 3 bases, leaving 17 bases between the germline ends. Germline lookup yields CDR1 SGHNT and CDR2 YYREEE (reference sequence). The CDR3 DNA reads TGTGCCAGCAGCAAGGGACAAAACGAGGGCTACGAGCAGTACTTC. This gives the protein CASSKGQNEGYEQYF.

V and J are TRBV5-1 and TRBJ1-2, with TRBD1 matching over 9 bases. With 4 bases clipped from V and 6 bases from J, the junction kept 7 bases outside the gene matches. Germline CDR1 is SGHRS and CDR2 is YFSETQ. The CDR3 contains 14 residues. The CDR3 region has the DNA TGCGCCAGCAGCCCCACCGGGGACAGGGATGGCTACACCTTC. As protein: CASSPTGDRDGYTF.

This chain links TRBV5-1 with TRBJ2-2; 9 bases map to TRBD1. Germline CDR1 SGHRS, CDR2 YFSETQ. The CDR3 length is 16 residues. V dropped 2 bases and J dropped 5; count of bases not matched to a gene: 7. The CDR3 is CASSLPGTGRTGELFF. In DNA form, the CDR3 reads TGCGCCAGCAGCTTACCCGGGACAGGGAGGACCGGGGAGCTGTTTTTT.

The rearrangement uses TRBV19 and TRBJ1-1; 7 bases are a match to TRBD1. The CDR3 is made up of 17 amino acids. V was clipped by 2 bases and J by 0 bases; unmatched bases: 9. The germline gives CDR1 LNHDA, CDR2 SQIVND (reference sequence). The CDR3 loop reads CASSIPLGQVMNTEAFF. CDR3 bases: TGTGCCAGTAGTATACCCCTCGGACAGGTTATGAACACTGAAGCTTTCTTT.

The chain carries TRBV5-4 and TRBJ2-2; 11 nucleotides line up with TRBD1. Germline values: CDR1 SGHNT, CDR2 YYREEE (reference sequence). This CDR3 region has 14 residues. The J segment lost 7 bases and the V segment lost 5 bases, leaving 4 bases of the junction unmatched. The CDR3 loop is CASRDRGRIGELFF. CDR3 in DNA: TGTGCCAGCAGGGACAGGGGGCGGATCGGGGAGCTGTTTTTT.

The CDR3 here is CASSGGGASGYTF. The CDR3 coding sequence is TGCGCCAGCAGTGGGGGGGGCGCCTCTGGCTACACCTTC. The chain uses TRBV10-2 and TRBJ1-2; D perhaps matches TRBD1 (6 bases). Germline V lookup: CDR1 WSHSY, CDR2 SAAADI. The CDR3 is 13 amino acids. Trimming left V 4 bases short and J 7 bases short, with 13 bases between.

J is TRBJ2-1 and V is TRBV19; 8 nucleotides match TRBD2. V trimming: 3 bases; J trimming: 9 bases; junction bases outside the gene matches: 7. CDR1 is LNHDA, CDR2 SQIVND, per germline (reference sequence). The CDR3 runs 14 residues. CDR3 DNA sequence: TGTGCCAGTAGTATCAACGGGAGGGCCTCTGAGCAGTTCTTC. As protein: CASSINGRASEQFF.

This clone has a single count. The chain recombines TRBV19 with TRBJ2-4; D gene unclear. There are 14 residues in the CDR3. CDR1 and CDR2 (germline): LNHDA, SQIVND (reference sequence). V was clipped by 3 bases and J by 12 bases, with 18 bases between them. CDR3 region: CASSMVGSQKDQYF. The CDR3 bases are TGTGCCAGTAGTATGGTCGGCAGCCAAAAGGATCAGTACTTC.

The V and J genes are TRBV11-2 and TRBJ2-2; D is uncertain. CDR3 length: 15 residues. From germline, CDR1 is SGHAT and CDR2 FQNNGV. Trimming pared 0 bases from V and 13 bases from J, leaving 18 bases between. Here the CDR3 reads CASSLDIILGRRLFF. Here the CDR3 DNA reads TGTGCCAGCAGCTTAGATATTATATTGGGAAGAAGGCTGTTTTTT.

Comments on this clone: Distinct nucleotide sequences in the sample also encode this CDR3. J is TRBJ2-1 and V is TRBV11-2; D may be TRBD2 (5 bases). Germline loops: CDR1 SGHAT, CDR2 FQNNGV. V dropped 0 bases and J dropped 1 base, with 7 bases sitting between them. The CDR3 has 15 residues. In DNA, the CDR3 is TGTGCCAGCAGCTTAGATCGGGGATCCTACAATGAGCAGTTCTTC. Its protein product is CASSLDRGSYNEQFF.

This rearrangement joins TRBV7-2 to TRBJ1-1, with D perhaps TRBD1 (5 bases). The CDR3 extends over 15 amino acids. The germline CDR1 and CDR2 sequences are SGHTA and FQGNSA. Trimming left V 0 bases short and J 2 bases short, with 10 bases between. This chain's CDR3 is CASSLAQGVNTEAFF. In DNA form, the CDR3 reads TGTGCCAGCAGCTTAGCCCAGGGTGTAAACACTGAAGCTTTCTTT.

The chain has TRBV30 and TRBJ1-2; 9 nucleotides match TRBD1. The trim removed 5 bases at V and 2 bases at J, leaving 3 bases unmatched. The length of the CDR3 is 13 residues. Germline values: CDR1 GTSNPN, CDR2 SVGIG (reference sequence). In nucleotides, the CDR3 is TGTGCCTGGGGGACAGGGAACAACTATGGCTACACCTTC. As protein: CAWGTGNNYGYTF. Full variable domain (missing parts from reference TRBV30 and TRBJ1-2): SQTIHQWPATLVQPVGSPLSLECTVEGTSNPNLYWYRQAAGRGLQLLFYSVGIGQISSEVPQNLSASRPQDRQFILSSKKLLLSDSGFYLCAWGTGNNYGYTFGSGTRLTVV.